The 20 T cell receptor beta chains below all came from one sample that was sequenced in a study of T cells after yellow fever vaccination. TCRdb fed the 5' RACE reads into MiXCR, producing one record per CDR3 protein. Of about 220,000 distinct CDR3 sequences in the sample, around 3.1% were seen once. Sample: CD4+ T cells sorted from PBMCs, taken 10 days after the yellow fever booster vaccination. The origin of the receptors is a man between 18 and 35 years old who received the YFV17D yellow fever vaccine.

This clonotype was found many times. This chain links TRBV5-1 with TRBJ1-6, with a possible D match to TRBD1 (6 bases). Germline CDR1 and CDR2: SGHRS and YFSETQ. With 1 base removed from V and 10 bases from J, the gap between germline ends came to 12 bases. The CDR3 loop spans 14 amino acids. The CDR3 loop reads CASSLQQGQSPLHF. CDR3 bases: TGCGCCAGCAGCTTGCAACAGGGCCAATCACCCCTCCACTTT.

This clonotype was found many times. The rearrangement joins TRBV7-9 to TRBJ2-5; weak D call: TRBD1 (6 bases). CDR3 length: 14 amino acids. Germline CDR1 SEHNR, CDR2 FQNEAQ (reference sequence). Trimming shortened V by 2 bases and J by 2 bases, and 9 bases separated the two germline ends. The CDR3 nucleotides are TGTGCCAGCAGCTTATTTCAGGGGCAAGAGACCCAGTACTTC. Residues: CASSLFQGQETQYF.

This clonotype was observed at least ten times. The J gene is TRBJ1-5, the V gene TRBV19; TRBD1 is a possible D gene (5 bases). CDR3 length equals 13 residues. Trimming removed 2 bases at V and 6 bases at J, with 8 bases between. The V gene's germline CDR1 is LNHDA and CDR2 SQIVND (reference sequence). CDR3 loop: CASSIQGSQPQHF. CDR3 sequence (DNA): TGTGCCAGTAGTATACAGGGTTCTCAGCCCCAGCATTTT.

In its sample, this clonotype was seen many times. The chain combines TRBV4-1 with TRBJ2-7; tentatively, D is TRBD1 or TRBD2 (5 bases each). Germline V gene lookup returns CDR1 MGHRA and CDR2 YSYEKL. This CDR3 comprises 14 residues. V was clipped by 1 base and J by 6 bases, with 13 bases between them. CDR3 nucleotide sequence: TGCGCCAGCAGCCAAGGGACACAAAGCGGCGAGCAGTACGTC. This sequence encodes CASSQGTQSGEQYV.

This clonotype occurred a few times. The V gene is TRBV7-3, the J gene TRBJ2-1, with TRBD2 matching 7 bases. This CDR3 region has 15 residues. Germline V lookup: CDR1 SGHTA, CDR2 FQGTGA. V lost 4 bases to trimming and J lost 10 bases; unmatched junction nucleotides: 13. In DNA form, the CDR3 reads TGTGCCAGCAGCTATAAAGGAGTAGGCGGGGGAGAGCAGTTCTTC. Amino acid sequence: CASSYKGVGGGEQFF.

This clonotype was recorded a few times. This chain joins TRBV6-5 and TRBJ2-1; 9 bases fit TRBD2. With V trimmed by 2 bases and J by 8 bases, 13 bases remained unmatched. The CDR3 totals 17 residues. CDR1 MNHEY and CDR2 SVGAGI come from the germline V gene. In DNA, the CDR3 is TGTGCCAGCAGTTACGGGAGCGGGGGGCACTTCCCCTATGAGCAGTTCTTC. Its translation: CASSYGSGGHFPYEQFF.

The table lists this clonotype with a few counts. This rearrangement joins TRBV10-2 to TRBJ2-3; no reliable D call. Germline CDR1 and CDR2: WSHSY and SAAADI. The CDR3 has 14 residues. The V end lost 2 bases, the J end lost 2 bases, and 8 bases lay between the germline ends. CDR3 loop: CASSEGLHTDTQYF. In DNA form, the CDR3 reads TGCGCCAGCAGTGAGGGGCTACACACAGATACGCAGTATTTT.

This clonotype has more than one count but fewer than ten. The J gene is TRBJ1-1, the V gene TRBV9; perhaps TRBD1 as D (5 bases). The CDR3 is made up of 14 amino acids. With 4 bases removed from V and 3 bases from J, the gap between germline ends came to 13 bases. CDR1 and CDR2 (germline): SGDLS, YYNGEE. The CDR3 protein is CASSPDGGDTEAFF. The CDR3 coding sequence is TGTGCCAGCAGCCCAGATGGAGGGGACACTGAAGCTTTCTTT.

This clonotype was seen a few times. J is TRBJ2-1 and V is TRBV12-3 or TRBV12-4, with 8 bases matching TRBD1. This CDR3 spans 13 amino acids. With V trimmed by 5 bases and J by 10 bases, 7 bases remained unmatched. The CDR3, as DNA: TGTGCCAGCAGTCAGGACAGGGCTGGGGAGCAGTTCTTC. This gives the protein CASSQDRAGEQFF.

In its sample, this clonotype was seen many times. V gene TRBV5-1 combines with J gene TRBJ2-1; maybe TRBD2 (6 bases). Germline V gene sequence: CDR1 SGHRS, CDR2 YFSETQ. V dropped 5 bases and J dropped 10 bases, with 34 bases sitting between them. The CDR3 covers 19 residues. In nucleotides, the CDR3 is TGCGCCAGCAGTATGGGGGGATTTGGGCTGAGCAGGAACAAGCGGGAGCAGTTCTTC. Translating gives CASSMGGFGLSRNKREQFF.

In its sample, this clonotype was seen many times. V gene TRBV24-1 combines with J gene TRBJ2-2; D not resolved. This CDR3 region has 12 residues. Trimming shortened V by 5 bases and J by 4 bases, and 4 bases separated the two germline ends. Germline V CDR1 and CDR2: KGHDR, SFDVKD. This chain's CDR3 is CATSAATGELFF. The CDR3 coding sequence is TGTGCCACCAGTGCAGCCACCGGGGAGCTGTTTTTT.

This clonotype was counted between two and nine times. This rearrangement joins TRBV6-2 or TRBV6-3 to TRBJ2-1; D is possibly TRBD2 (7 bases). Germline V CDR1 and CDR2: MNHEY, SVGEGT. Trimming took off 6 bases at V and 2 bases at J, with 17 bases between the two ends. CDR3 length: 16 amino acids. CDR3 DNA: TGTGCCAGCAGCCCCTGGGGGGGGCTTACCTACAATGAGCAGTTCTTC. Its translation: CASSPWGGLTYNEQFF.

The J gene is TRBJ1-3, the V gene TRBV20-1; D possibly corresponds to TRBD1 (6 bases). The germline V gene has CDR1 DFQATT and CDR2 SNEGSKA (reference sequence). There are 13 residues in the CDR3. Trimming cost V 6 bases and J 4 bases, with 13 bases left between them. The CDR3 DNA sequence: TGCAGTGCAGAACACAGGGCGGGAAACACCATATATTTT. Translated: CSAEHRAGNTIYF.

V usage is TRBV24-1 and J usage is TRBJ2-1, with D perhaps matching TRBD2 (7 bases). The germline V gene encodes CDR1 KGHDR and CDR2 SFDVKD. V was shortened by 4 bases and J by 7 bases, with 16 bases between the two germline ends. CDR3 length equals 15 residues. This CDR3 is CATSEPGGPINEQFF. The CDR3 nucleotides are TGTGCCACCAGTGAGCCGGGGGGCCCCATTAATGAGCAGTTCTTC.

This chain links TRBV9 with TRBJ2-3; 9 positions match TRBD2. Germline trimming cut 0 bases from V and 1 base from J; bases unmatched to any gene: 9. The germline gives CDR1 SGDLS, CDR2 YYNGEE. The CDR3 has 18 amino acids. CDR3 nucleotide sequence: TGTGCCAGCAGCGTAGCGTGGGGCGGGGGGGCTGGCACAGATACGCAGTATTTT. Translated, it gives CASSVAWGGGAGTDTQYF.

This clonotype was detected ten times or more. This chain joins TRBV7-9 and TRBJ2-1; D is tentatively TRBD1 or TRBD2 (5 bases each). This CDR3 is built from 13 residues. The germline V and J ends were trimmed by 3 bases and 9 bases, with 12 bases remaining between them. Germline loops: CDR1 SEHNR, CDR2 FQNEAQ (reference sequence). Here the CDR3 DNA reads TGTGCCAGCAGCTTTAATCAGGGACGTGAGCAGTTCTTC. This gives the protein CASSFNQGREQFF.

This clonotype has at least ten counts. The chain carries TRBV5-1 and TRBJ1-1; D not resolved. V was shortened by 4 bases and J by 0 bases, with 10 bases between the two germline ends. Germline-derived CDR1 and CDR2 are SGHRS and YFSETQ. The CDR3 covers 14 residues. CDR3 region: CASSEGPVNTEAFF. The CDR3, as DNA: TGCGCCAGCAGCGAGGGTCCTGTGAACACTGAAGCTTTCTTT.

This clonotype has ten or more counts. The V call is TRBV5-6, the J call TRBJ2-1; D uncertain. The CDR3 has 11 amino acids. V shed 1 base and J shed 8 bases, with 4 bases lying between them. CDR1 is SGHDT and CDR2 is YYEEEE in the germline V gene. The CDR3 coding sequence is TGTGCCAGCAGCTTGTATCATGAGCAGTTCTTC. Protein: CASSLYHEQFF. Full variable domain (outside the CDR3, taken from reference TRBV5-6 and TRBJ2-1): DAGVTQSPTHLIKTRGQQVTLRCSPKSGHDTVSWYQQALGQGPQFIFQYYEEEERQRGNFPDRFSGHQFPNYSSELNVNALLLGDSALYLCASSLYHEQFFGPGTRLTVL.

This clonotype was observed many times. V usage is TRBV11-3 and J usage is TRBJ2-3; maybe TRBD2 (6 bases). The CDR3 has 13 residues. CDR1 is SGHNT and CDR2 is YENEEA in the germline V gene. V lost 5 bases, J lost 8 bases, and 14 bases lay in between. In DNA form, the CDR3 reads TGTGCCAGCAGCCCCCGACGGGGAGGTACGCAGTATTTT. Amino acid sequence: CASSPRRGGTQYF.

This clonotype was seen more than once but under ten times. This chain connects TRBV6-1 to TRBJ2-3; D remains unclear. Germline V lookup: CDR1 MNHNS, CDR2 SASEGT. The ends were cut back, 6 bases at V and 2 bases at J, with 12 bases in the middle. The CDR3 spans 14 residues. The CDR3 spells CASRKGRTTDTQYF. In nucleotides, the CDR3 is TGTGCCAGCAGGAAAGGACGGACCACAGATACGCAGTATTTT.